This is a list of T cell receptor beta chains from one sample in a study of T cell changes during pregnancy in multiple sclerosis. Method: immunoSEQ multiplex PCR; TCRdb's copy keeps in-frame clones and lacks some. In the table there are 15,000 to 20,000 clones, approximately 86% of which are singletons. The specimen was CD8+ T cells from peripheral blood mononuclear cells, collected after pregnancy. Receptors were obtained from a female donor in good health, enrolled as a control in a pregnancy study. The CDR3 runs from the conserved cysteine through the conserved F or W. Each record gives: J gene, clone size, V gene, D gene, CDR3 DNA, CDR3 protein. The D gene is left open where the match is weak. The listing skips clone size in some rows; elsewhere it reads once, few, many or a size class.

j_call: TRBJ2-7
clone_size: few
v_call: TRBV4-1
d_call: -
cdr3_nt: TGCGCCAGCAGCGACCCCAGGGCCTACGAGCAGTACTTC
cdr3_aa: CASSDPRAYEQYF

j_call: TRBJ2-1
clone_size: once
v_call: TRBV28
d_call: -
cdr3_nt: TGTGCCAGCAGTTTAGGGGGAGGCCCCCCAGGCACACACAATGAGCAGTTCTTC
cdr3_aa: CASSLGGGPPGTHNEQFF

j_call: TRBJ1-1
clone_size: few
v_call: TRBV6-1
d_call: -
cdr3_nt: TGTGCCAGCACTAGGCAGGGAGGTTGGAACACTGAAGCTTTCTTT
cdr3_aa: CASTRQGGWNTEAFF

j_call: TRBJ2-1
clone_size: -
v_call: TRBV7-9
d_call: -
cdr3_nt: TGTGCCAGCAGTCAGGGAGCGGGTGCTACCTACAATGAGCAGTTCTTC
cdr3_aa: CASSQGAGATYNEQFF

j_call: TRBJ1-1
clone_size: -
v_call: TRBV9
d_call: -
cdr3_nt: TGTGCCAGCGGGGGGGGGCCGTACACTGAAGCTTTCTTT
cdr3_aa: CASGGGPYTEAFF

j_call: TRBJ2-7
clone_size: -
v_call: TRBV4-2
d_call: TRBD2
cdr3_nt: TGTGCCAGCAGCCAAGATTCGGGGGGAGGGCCGAGCGAGCAGTACTTC
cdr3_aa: CASSQDSGGGPSEQYF

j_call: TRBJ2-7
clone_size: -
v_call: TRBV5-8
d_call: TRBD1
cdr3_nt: TGTGCCAGCAGCTTGACATTCGGACAGGCATCATACTTC
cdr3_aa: CASSLTFGQASYF

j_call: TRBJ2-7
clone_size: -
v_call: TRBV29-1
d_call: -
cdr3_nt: TGCAGCGTTGAACAGGACATACCCTACGAGCAGTACTTC
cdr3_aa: CSVEQDIPYEQYF

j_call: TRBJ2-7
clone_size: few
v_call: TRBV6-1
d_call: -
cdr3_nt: TGTGCCAGCAGTGGACGGGGGGCCTCCTACGAGCAGTACTTC
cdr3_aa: CASSGRGASYEQYF

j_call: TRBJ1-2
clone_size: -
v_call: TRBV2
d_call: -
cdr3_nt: TGTGCCAGCAGCGTGCTGGACAGCGAATACCCAAGCTATGGCTACACCTTC
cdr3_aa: CASSVLDSEYPSYGYTF

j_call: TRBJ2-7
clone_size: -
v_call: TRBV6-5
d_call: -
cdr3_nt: TGTGCCAGCAGTCCCTCCACCGGGGGACCCTACGAGCAGTACTTC
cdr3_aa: CASSPSTGGPYEQYF

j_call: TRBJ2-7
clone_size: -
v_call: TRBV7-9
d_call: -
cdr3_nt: TGTGCCAGCAGCTCCATCCCCGAGCAGTACTTC
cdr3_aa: CASSSIPEQYF

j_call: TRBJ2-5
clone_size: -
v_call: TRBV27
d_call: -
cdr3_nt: TGTGCCAGCAGTGCCACCTCCTGGGTCGAAGCGGGGACCCAGTACTTC
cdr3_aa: CASSATSWVEAGTQYF

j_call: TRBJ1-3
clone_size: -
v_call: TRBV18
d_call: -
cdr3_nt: TGTGCCAGCTCACCACAAAACAGACCTTTGGACACCATATATTTT
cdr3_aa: CASSPQNRPLDTIYF

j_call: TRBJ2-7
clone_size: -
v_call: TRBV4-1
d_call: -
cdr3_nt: TGCGCCAGCAGCCAATACCACACAGGGTCCGGGCAGTACTTC
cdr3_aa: CASSQYHTGSGQYF

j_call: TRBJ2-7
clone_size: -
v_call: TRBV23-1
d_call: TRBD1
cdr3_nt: TGCGCCAGCAGTCAATCGATTCTCCAGGGGGCTTCCTACGAGCAGTACTTC
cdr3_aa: CASSQSILQGASYEQYF

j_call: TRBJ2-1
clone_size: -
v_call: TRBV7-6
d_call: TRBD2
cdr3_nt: TGTGCCAGCAGCTTATCAGTAGCGGGGGCGAATGAGCAGTTCTTC
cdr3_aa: CASSLSVAGANEQFF

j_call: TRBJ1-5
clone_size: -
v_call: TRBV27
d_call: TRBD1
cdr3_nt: TGTGCCAGCAGCAGAAAGGCAGGGGGTAACTATCAGCCCCAGCATTTT
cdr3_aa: CASSRKAGGNYQPQHF

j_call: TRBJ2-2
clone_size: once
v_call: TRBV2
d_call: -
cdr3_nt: TGTGCCAGCAGTCGACAGGATAACACCGGGGAGCTGTTTTTT
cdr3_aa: CASSRQDNTGELFF

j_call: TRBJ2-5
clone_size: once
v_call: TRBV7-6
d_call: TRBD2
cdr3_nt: TGTGCCAGCAGCTCCCGGGGCGGGGGAGTGGGAGAGACCCAGTACTTC
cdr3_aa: CASSSRGGGVGETQYF

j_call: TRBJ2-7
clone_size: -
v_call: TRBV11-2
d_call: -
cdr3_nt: TGTGCCAGCAGCTTAGCCCGGGACTACGAGCAGTACTTC
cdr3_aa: CASSLARDYEQYF

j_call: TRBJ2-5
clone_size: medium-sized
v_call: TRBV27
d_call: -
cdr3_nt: TGTGCCAGCAGTTTTCATGGGAGAGGGACCCAGTACTTC
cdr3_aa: CASSFHGRGTQYF

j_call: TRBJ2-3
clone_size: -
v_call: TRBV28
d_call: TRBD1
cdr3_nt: TGTGCCAGCAGTTGGGGACAGTTTAGCACAGATACGCAGTATTTT
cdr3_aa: CASSWGQFSTDTQYF

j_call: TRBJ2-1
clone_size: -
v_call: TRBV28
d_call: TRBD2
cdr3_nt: TGTGCCAGCAGTTTGCTAGCGGGAGTTTATGATGAGCAGTTCTTC
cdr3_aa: CASSLLAGVYDEQFF

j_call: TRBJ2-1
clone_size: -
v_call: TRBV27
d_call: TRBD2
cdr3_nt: TGTGCCAGCAGCCAGGGACTAGCGGGAGATGAGCAGTTCTTC
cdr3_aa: CASSQGLAGDEQFF

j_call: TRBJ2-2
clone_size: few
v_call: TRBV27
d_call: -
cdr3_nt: TGTGCCAGCAGTATGGGGGGGAACACCGGGGAGCTGTTTTTT
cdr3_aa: CASSMGGNTGELFF

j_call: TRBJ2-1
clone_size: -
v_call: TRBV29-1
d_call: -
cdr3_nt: TGCAGCGTTGTACCCAGGGACTTAGGCAATGAGCAGTTCTTC
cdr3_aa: CSVVPRDLGNEQFF

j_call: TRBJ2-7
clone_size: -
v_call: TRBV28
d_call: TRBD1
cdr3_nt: TGTGCCAGCAGTTTATGGGGACAGACCTACGAGCAGTACTTC
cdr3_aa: CASSLWGQTYEQYF

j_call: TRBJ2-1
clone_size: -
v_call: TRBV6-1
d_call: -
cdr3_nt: TGTGCCAGCAGCCCCACGGGTGGTGAGCAGTTCTTC
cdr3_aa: CASSPTGGEQFF

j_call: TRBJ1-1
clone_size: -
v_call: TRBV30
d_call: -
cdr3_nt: TGTGCCTGGAGTGTACTAGTTGACACTGAAGCTTTCTTT
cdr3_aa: CAWSVLVDTEAFF

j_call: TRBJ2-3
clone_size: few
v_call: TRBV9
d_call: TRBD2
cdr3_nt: TGTGCCAGCAGCGGGCTAGCGGGGGGGCCCCCAGATACGCAGTATTTT
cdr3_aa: CASSGLAGGPPDTQYF

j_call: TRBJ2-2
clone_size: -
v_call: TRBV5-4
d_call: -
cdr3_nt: TGTGCCAGCAGCTTGGATTTCGCGAACACCGGGGAGCTGTTTTTT
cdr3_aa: CASSLDFANTGELFF

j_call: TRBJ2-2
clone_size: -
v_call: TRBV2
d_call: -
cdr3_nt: TGTGCCAGCGTGGCAGGAGGCACCGGGGAGCTGTTTTTT
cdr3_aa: CASVAGGTGELFF